This TCR beta chain derives from a study of CD8+ T cells in alopecia areata. This clone has just a few counts. The CDR3 has 15 residues. Trimming took 1 base from V and 4 from J; bases not matched to a gene: 3. CDR1 and CDR2 from the germline V gene are SGHRS and YFSETQ. A FACSAria was used to sort CD4+ and CD8+ T cells. These cells came from PBMCs. cDNA serving as the sequencing template came from extracted, reverse transcribed RNA. Measured with immunoSEQ multiplex PCR; TCRdb has only the in-frame clones, and not every one. This table holds some 210,000 clones, 50% to 70% found once. The chain employs TRBV5-1 and TRBJ2-4, with 9 bases lining up with TRBD1. The receptor was derived from a human donor with alopecia areata. Sequencing was performed on CD4+ T cells sorted from blood, taken at week 0. CDR3 protein: CASSLRDRVKNIQYF. The CDR3, as DNA: TGCGCCAGCAGCTTGCGGGACAGGGTAAAAAACATTCAGTACTTC.